The clone carrying this T cell receptor (beta chain) was recorded at least ten times. Its antigen is not identified. These data originate in a study of T cells in Graves' hyperthyroidism and ophthalmopathy. General study points: From stable hyperthyroidism, ophthalmopathy was separated by a 13 V-J model.

Amplified TCR beta CDR3 regions came from RNA transcripts. The study used the HTBI primer set for a first-round RT-PCR of the TCR CDR3. Via MiXCR, TCRdb re-called the multiplex PCR reads, giving one row per CDR3 protein. The table includes hundreds of thousands of distinct CDR3 sequences, 20% to 25% detected once. The study included ophthalmopathy patients with Clinical Activity Score at least 3, NOSPECS grade at least 4 and duration under 3 months. The CDR3 has 15 amino acids. Trimming at V came to 3 bases and at J to 2 bases, leaving 3 bases not matched to a gene. Per the germline V gene, CDR1 is SNHLY and CDR2 is FYNNEI.

The V and J genes are TRBV2 and TRBJ2-1; TRBD2 matches 8 bases. The TCR comes from a man between 25 and 39 years old with Graves' ophthalmopathy. The sequencing sample was made of blood. DNA for the CDR3: TGTGCCAGCAGTGAGGAGCGGGAGCCCTACAATGAGCAGTTCTTC. This sequence encodes CASSEEREPYNEQFF. The full variable domain, with the rest looked up from reference TRBV2 and TRBJ2-1, is EPEVTQTPSHQVTQMGQEVILRCVPISNHLYFYWYRQILGQKVEFLVSFYNNEISEKSEIFDDQFSVERPDGSNFTLKIRSTKLEDSAMYFCASSEEREPYNEQFFGPGTRLTVL.